The text below deals with one TCR beta chain. Its antigen is undetermined. The sample belongs to a study of T cells after yellow fever vaccination. General study findings and limits: Across the CD4 and CD8 compartments, a small share of clonotypes was present in both. Abundant bulk-population clonotypes could contaminate the FACS-sorted repertoires. On re-exposure, the response was weaker but peaked faster, at day 5 versus 15. The booster response re-showed most primary clones: around 96% CD4, approximately 85% CD8.

One entry per CDR3 protein, called by TCRdb with MiXCR from the 5' RACE reads. The sample gives around 530,000 distinct CDR3 sequences, 17% of which show up once; approximately 15% is in the top ten. Sequenced material: PBMCs, taken around 5 days after the first yellow fever vaccination. This clonotype was obtained from a man between 18 and 35 years old who received the YFV17D yellow fever vaccine.

CDR3 in DNA: TGTGCCAGCAGTGGACAGGCCTACAATGAGCAGTTCTTC. Translated: CASSGQAYNEQFF. The rearrangement links TRBV2 to TRBJ2-1; weak D call: TRBD1 (6 bases). This CDR3 has 13 amino acids. Trimming removed 4 bases at V and 2 bases at J, with 6 bases between. The germline gives CDR1 SNHLY, CDR2 FYNNEI.